The 31 T cell receptor beta chains reported below all come from one sample, sequenced in a study of T cells expressing NK-cell markers. Reanalyzing the 5' RACE reads, TCRdb keeps one entry per CDR3 protein, without DNA. The sample table sets out 300,000 to 500,000 distinct CDR3 sequences. Input material: blood T cells: a sorted CD56 or NKG2C T cell subset, CD4+ or CD8+ T cells, or bulk PBMC T cells (not recorded which). These receptors originate from a woman aged 45-65 years in good health.

The chain carries TRBV7-9 and TRBJ2-3. This CDR3 contains 15 residues. Per germline, CDR1 SEHNR and CDR2 FQNEAQ (reference sequence). This CDR3 reads CASSLALASTDTQYF.

V gene TRBV20-1 combines with J gene TRBJ1-1; TCRdb proposes TRBD1, but this gene call is untestable without DNA. The CDR3 length is 13 residues. The germline V gene encodes CDR1 DFQATT and CDR2 SNEGSKA (reference sequence). CDR3 protein: CSARVPTGVEAFF.

The genes are TRBV24-1 and TRBJ1-5; the TCRdb call, TRBD1, lacks DNA for checking. Germline CDR1 is KGHDR and CDR2 is SFDVKD. The CDR3 has 19 residues. CDR3 in amino acids: CATSDLPDRVSLISQPQHF.

The genes are TRBV20-1 and TRBJ2-5; TCRdb proposes TRBD2, but this gene call is untestable without DNA. This CDR3 has 15 amino acids. Germline CDR1 and CDR2: DFQATT and SNEGSKA (reference sequence). Here the CDR3 reads CSAGEGLAGGLTQYF.

The J gene is TRBJ2-5, the V gene TRBV20-1; TCRdb calls TRBD1, which cannot be checked without DNA. Germline lookup yields CDR1 DFQATT and CDR2 SNEGSKA (reference sequence). The CDR3 is made up of 16 amino acids. CDR3 residues: CSARIAGQGDVATQYF.

This chain links TRBV3-1 with TRBJ2-2. CDR1 LGHDT and CDR2 YNNKEL come from the germline V gene (reference sequence). CDR3 length equals 14 residues. The CDR3 is CASSQGGNTGELFF.

The CDR3 sequence: CSARENNQAYF. The chain recombines TRBV20-1 with TRBJ2-3. Per germline, CDR1 DFQATT and CDR2 SNEGSKA (reference sequence). The CDR3 sequence is 11 residues long.

V is TRBV12-3 or TRBV12-4 and J is TRBJ1-5. This CDR3 has 14 residues. CDR3 residues: CASSLSDVSQPQHF.

The J gene is TRBJ2-2, the V gene TRBV2; the TCRdb D gene call, TRBD1, has no DNA to confirm it. Per the germline V gene, CDR1 is SNHLY and CDR2 is FYNNEI. The CDR3 has 11 amino acids. CDR3 loop: CASSDREELFF. The full variable domain, in which reference TRBV2 and TRBJ2-2 provide the parts outside the CDR3, is EPEVTQTPSHQVTQMGQEVILRCVPISNHLYFYWYRQILGQKVEFLVSFYNNEISEKSEIFDDQFSVERPDGSNFTLKIRSTKLEDSAMYFCASSDREELFFGEGSRLTVL.

V usage is TRBV20-1 and J usage is TRBJ1-5; without DNA, the TCRdb call of TRBD1 cannot be checked. The CDR3 is 15 amino acids. Germline values: CDR1 DFQATT, CDR2 SNEGSKA (reference sequence). CDR3: CSARVVAGINQPQHF.

V is TRBV29-1 and J is TRBJ2-6. Germline assignment: CDR1 SQVTM and CDR2 ANQGSEA. The CDR3 contains 16 residues. The CDR3 spells CSVSQALISGANVLTF.

The rearrangement joins TRBV4-2 to TRBJ1-1; TCRdb picks TRBD1, but there is no DNA to check that call. CDR3 length: 14 amino acids. Germline V gene lookup returns CDR1 LGHNA and CDR2 YNFKEQ. CDR3 sequence reads: CASSQGDRGLEAFF.

The chain carries TRBV5-1 and TRBJ2-3; TCRdb's D call, TRBD1, is unchecked because there is no DNA. This CDR3 has 16 residues. From germline, CDR1 is SGHRS and CDR2 YFSETQ. CDR3 amino acids: CASSFAEGPFTDTQYF. The full variable domain, in which reference TRBV5-1 and TRBJ2-3 provide the parts outside the CDR3, is KAGVTQTPRYLIKTRGQQVTLSCSPISGHRSVSWYQQTPGQGLQFLFEYFSETQRNKGNFPGRFSGRQFSNSRSEMNVSTLELGDSALYLCASSFAEGPFTDTQYFGPGTRLTVL.

V and J are TRBV5-1 and TRBJ1-5; TCRdb's D call, TRBD1, is unchecked because there is no DNA. The CDR3 sequence is 15 residues long. Germline CDR1 is SGHRS and CDR2 is YFSETQ. The CDR3 protein is CASSFSGANNQPQHF.

The chain joins TRBV15 to TRBJ2-3; TCRdb names TRBD2, which stays unverified in the absence of DNA. This CDR3 contains 19 residues. CDR1 LNHNV and CDR2 YYDKDF come from the germline V gene (reference sequence). Here the CDR3 reads CATSSLIRAGAGTADTQYF.

J is TRBJ2-1 and V is TRBV4-1; TCRdb proposes TRBD2, but this gene call is untestable without DNA. The CDR3 runs 16 residues. Germline assignment: CDR1 MGHRA and CDR2 YSYEKL. The CDR3 is CASSLLAATLYNEQFF.

The CDR3 sequence is CASSLTSGNIETQYF. The chain is built from TRBV5-1 and TRBJ2-5; TCRdb gives TRBD2 as the D gene, but with no DNA this cannot be confirmed. Germline V gene data show CDR1 as SGHRS and CDR2 as YFSETQ. This CDR3 has 15 amino acids.

The chain is built from TRBV12-3 or TRBV12-4 and TRBJ2-2; TCRdb gives TRBD2 as the D gene, but with no DNA this cannot be confirmed. The CDR3 length is 15 residues. The CDR3 sequence is CASSHSTSGTGELFF.

V gene TRBV11-2 combines with J gene TRBJ1-4. Germline values: CDR1 SGHAT, CDR2 FQNNGV. This CDR3 comprises 14 residues. CDR3 residues: CASSPQATNEKLFF.

V gene TRBV6-6 combines with J gene TRBJ2-2; TCRdb's D call, TRBD1, is unchecked because there is no DNA. The germline gives CDR1 MNHNY, CDR2 SVGAGI (reference sequence). The CDR3 spans 19 residues. The chain's CDR3 is CASSYSAPRDMGNTGELFF.

The gene calls are TRBV5-1 and TRBJ1-1. From germline, CDR1 is SGHRS and CDR2 YFSETQ. The CDR3 has 14 residues. CDR3 in amino acids: CASSYINMNTEAFF.

The chain couples TRBV25-1 to TRBJ2-5; TCRdb names TRBD1, which stays unverified in the absence of DNA. The CDR3 contains 14 residues. Looked up from germline, CDR1 is MGHDK and CDR2 is SYGVNS. CDR3 protein: CASRRKGVGETQYF. The whole variable domain, filled in from reference TRBV25-1 and TRBJ2-5, reads EADIYQTPRYLVIGTGKKITLECSQTMGHDKMYWYQQDPGMELHLIHYSYGVNSTEKGDLSSESTVSRIRTEHFPLTLESARPSHTSQYLCASRRKGVGETQYFGPGTRLLVL.

V is TRBV11-3 and J is TRBJ2-7; TCRdb returns TRBD2, unconfirmable since there is no DNA. The CDR3 consists of 12 residues. Germline CDR1 SGHNT, CDR2 YENEEA. CDR3 amino acids: CASSSMEVEQYF.

J is TRBJ1-1 and V is TRBV18. The CDR3 consists of 16 residues. CDR1 is KGHSH, CDR2 LQKENI, per germline. The CDR3 loop reads CASSRWKLEGNTEAFF.

The CDR3 loop reads CASSQERFAYNEQFF. The chain carries TRBV4-1 and TRBJ2-1. This CDR3 spans 15 amino acids. In germline, CDR1 is MGHRA, CDR2 YSYEKL.

The chain recombines TRBV7-6 with TRBJ2-7. Germline V gives CDR1 SGHVS, CDR2 FNYEAQ. This CDR3 is built from 14 residues. CDR3 sequence: CASSPDQNYYEQYF.

CDR3 region: CASSTGTGTDTQYF. The chain combines TRBV6-5 with TRBJ2-3; no DNA is available, so the TRBD1 call from TCRdb remains unchecked. CDR3 length: 14 amino acids. Germline CDR1 is MNHEY and CDR2 is SVGAGI.

This sequence joins TRBV5-5 and TRBJ2-2. This CDR3 spans 14 amino acids. Germline assignment: CDR1 SGHKS and CDR2 YYEKEE (reference sequence). CDR3 sequence: CASNWVVNTGELFF.

The J gene is TRBJ2-7, the V gene TRBV5-1; TCRdb gives TRBD1 as the D gene, but with no DNA this cannot be confirmed. This CDR3 contains 13 residues. In germline, CDR1 is SGHRS, CDR2 YFSETQ. CDR3 amino acids: CASSLEQVGEQYF.

This chain uses TRBV5-1 with TRBJ2-1; TCRdb indicates TRBD1, and absent DNA this call remains unverified. This CDR3 spans 15 amino acids. Germline V gives CDR1 SGHRS, CDR2 YFSETQ. The CDR3 loop is CASSLRSGGNNEQFF.

This chain links TRBV6-6 with TRBJ2-1; TCRdb's D call, TRBD2, is unchecked because there is no DNA. This CDR3 comprises 14 residues. The germline V gene has CDR1 MNHNY and CDR2 SVGAGI (reference sequence). CDR3 sequence reads: CASSYGLAENEQFF.